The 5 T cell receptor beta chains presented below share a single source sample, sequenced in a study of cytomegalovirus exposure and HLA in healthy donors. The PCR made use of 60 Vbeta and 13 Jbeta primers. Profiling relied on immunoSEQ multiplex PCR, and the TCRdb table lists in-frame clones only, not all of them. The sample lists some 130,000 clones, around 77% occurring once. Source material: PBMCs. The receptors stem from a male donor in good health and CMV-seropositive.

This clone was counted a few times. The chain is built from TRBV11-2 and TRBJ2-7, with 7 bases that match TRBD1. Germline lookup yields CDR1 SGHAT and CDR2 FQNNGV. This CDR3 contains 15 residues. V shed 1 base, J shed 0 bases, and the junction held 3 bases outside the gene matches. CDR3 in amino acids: CASSLGRDSSYEQYF. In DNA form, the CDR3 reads TGTGCCAGCAGCTTAGGCAGGGACAGCTCCTACGAGCAGTACTTC.

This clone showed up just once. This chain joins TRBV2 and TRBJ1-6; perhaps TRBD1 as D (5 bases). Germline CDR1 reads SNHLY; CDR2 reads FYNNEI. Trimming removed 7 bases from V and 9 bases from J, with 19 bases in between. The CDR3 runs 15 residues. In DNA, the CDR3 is TGTGCCAGCACTTTCGGGGGGGGAAGAGGTTCACCCCTCCACTTT. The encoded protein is CASTFGGGRGSPLHF. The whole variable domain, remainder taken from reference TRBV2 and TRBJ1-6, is EPEVTQTPSHQVTQMGQEVILRCVPISNHLYFYWYRQILGQKVEFLVSFYNNEISEKSEIFDDQFSVERPDGSNFTLKIRSTKLEDSAMYFCASTFGGGRGSPLHFGNGTRLTVT.

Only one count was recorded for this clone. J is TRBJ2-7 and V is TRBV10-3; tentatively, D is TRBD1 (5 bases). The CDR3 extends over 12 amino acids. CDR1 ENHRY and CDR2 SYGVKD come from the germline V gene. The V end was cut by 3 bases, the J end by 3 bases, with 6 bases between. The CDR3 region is CAISDDSYEQYF. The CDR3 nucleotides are TGTGCCATCAGTGATGACAGCTACGAGCAGTACTTC.

The CDR3 bases are TGTGCCAGCAGTTTTCGCCAGACAGATACGCAGTATTTT. Its protein product is CASSFRQTDTQYF. The chain uses TRBV27 and TRBJ2-3; no firm D call. V was pared by 3 bases and J by 3 bases, with 7 bases between. From germline, CDR1 is MNHEY and CDR2 SMNVEV (reference sequence). The CDR3 is 13 residues long.

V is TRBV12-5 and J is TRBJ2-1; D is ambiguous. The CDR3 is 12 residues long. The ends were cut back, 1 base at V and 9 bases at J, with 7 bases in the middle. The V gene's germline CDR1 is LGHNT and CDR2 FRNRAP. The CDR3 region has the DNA TGTGCTAGTGGTTTGGGTATCAGTGAGCAGTTCTTC. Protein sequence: CASGLGISEQFF.